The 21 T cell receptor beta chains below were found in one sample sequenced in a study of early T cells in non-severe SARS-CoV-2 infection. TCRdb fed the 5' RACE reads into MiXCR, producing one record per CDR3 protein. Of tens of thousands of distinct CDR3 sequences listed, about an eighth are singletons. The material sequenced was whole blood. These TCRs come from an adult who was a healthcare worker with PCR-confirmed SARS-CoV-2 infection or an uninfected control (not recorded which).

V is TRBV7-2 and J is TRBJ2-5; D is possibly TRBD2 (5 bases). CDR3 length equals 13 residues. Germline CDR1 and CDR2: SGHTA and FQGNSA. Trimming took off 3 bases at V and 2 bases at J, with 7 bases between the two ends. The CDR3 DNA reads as TGTGCCAGCAGCTTGGGAGCTCAAGAGACCCAGTACTTC. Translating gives CASSLGAQETQYF.

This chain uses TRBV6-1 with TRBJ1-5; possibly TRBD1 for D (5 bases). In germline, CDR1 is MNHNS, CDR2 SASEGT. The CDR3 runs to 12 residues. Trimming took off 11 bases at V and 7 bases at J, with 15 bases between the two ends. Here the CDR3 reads CAGARDFQPQHF. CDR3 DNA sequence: TGTGCCGGAGCTAGGGACTTCCAGCCCCAGCATTTT.

CDR3 in amino acids: CASSLQTGTGSPLHF. The DNA for the CDR3 is TGTGCCAGCAGCCTCCAGACAGGGACAGGTTCACCCCTCCACTTT. This chain joins TRBV3-1 and TRBJ1-6; 8 bases are shared with TRBD1. V gave up 4 bases and J gave up 9 bases; unmatched junction bases: 8. The germline V gene encodes CDR1 LGHDT and CDR2 YNNKEL (reference sequence). The CDR3 sequence is 15 residues long. Based on the CDR3 plus reference TRBV3-1 and TRBJ1-6, the full variable domain is DTAVSQTPKYLVTQMGNDKSIKCEQNLGHDTMYWYKQDSKKFLKIMFSYNNKELIINETVPNRFSPKSPDKAHLNLHINSLELGDSAVYFCASSLQTGTGSPLHFGNGTRLTVT.

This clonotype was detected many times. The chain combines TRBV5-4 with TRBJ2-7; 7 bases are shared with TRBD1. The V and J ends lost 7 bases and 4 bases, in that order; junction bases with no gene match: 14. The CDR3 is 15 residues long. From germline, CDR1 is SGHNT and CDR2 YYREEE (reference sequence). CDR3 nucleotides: TGTGCCAGCTCCCACCCGACAGGGAGAGGATACGAGCAGTACTTC. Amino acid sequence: CASSHPTGRGYEQYF.

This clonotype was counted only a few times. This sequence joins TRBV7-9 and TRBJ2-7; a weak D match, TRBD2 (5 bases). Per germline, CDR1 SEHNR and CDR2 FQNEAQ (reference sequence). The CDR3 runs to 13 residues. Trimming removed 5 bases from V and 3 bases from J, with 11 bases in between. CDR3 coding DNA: TGTGCCAGCAGCCCCGGGAATTACTACGAGCAGTACTTC. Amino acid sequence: CASSPGNYYEQYF.

CDR3 in amino acids: CASSHGGFDEQYF. Here the CDR3 DNA reads TGTGCCAGCAGCCACGGGGGGTTCGACGAGCAGTACTTC. The J gene is TRBJ2-7, the V gene TRBV4-2; 7 bases are shared with TRBD2. The CDR3 consists of 13 residues. V lost 3 bases to trimming and J lost 5 bases; unmatched junction nucleotides: 4. Germline V gene lookup returns CDR1 LGHNA and CDR2 YNFKEQ.

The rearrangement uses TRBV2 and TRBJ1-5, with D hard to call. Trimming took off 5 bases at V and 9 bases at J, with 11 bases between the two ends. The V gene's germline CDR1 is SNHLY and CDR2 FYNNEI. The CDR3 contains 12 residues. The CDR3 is CASSTGFRPQHF. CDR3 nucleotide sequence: TGTGCCAGCAGTACGGGATTTAGGCCCCAGCATTTT.

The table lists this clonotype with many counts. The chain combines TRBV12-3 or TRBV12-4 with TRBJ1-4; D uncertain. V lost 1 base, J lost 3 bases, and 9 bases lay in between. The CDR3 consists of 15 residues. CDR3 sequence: CASSLEGRANEKLFF. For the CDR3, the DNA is TGTGCCAGCAGTTTAGAGGGTAGGGCTAATGAAAAACTGTTTTTT.

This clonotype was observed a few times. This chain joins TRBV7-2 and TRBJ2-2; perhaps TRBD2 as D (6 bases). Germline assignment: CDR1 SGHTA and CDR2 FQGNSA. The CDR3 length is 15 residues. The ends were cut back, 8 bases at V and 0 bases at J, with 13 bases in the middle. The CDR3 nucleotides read TGTGCCAGCGGCGGGGCGAACTCGAACACCGGGGAGCTGTTTTTT. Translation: CASGGANSNTGELFF. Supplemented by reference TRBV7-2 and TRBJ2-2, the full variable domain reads GAGVSQSPSNKVTEKGKDVELRCDPISGHTALYWYRQSLGQGLEFLIYFQGNSAPDKSGLPSDRFSAERTGGSVSTLTIQRTQQEDSAVYLCASGGANSNTGELFFGEGSRLTVL.

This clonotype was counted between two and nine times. The CDR3 is CASRLYGSTDTQYF. DNA of the CDR3: TGTGCCAGCCGGCTGTATGGAAGCACAGATACGCAGTATTTT. V usage is TRBV6-1 and J usage is TRBJ2-3, with D uncertain. Trimming removed 8 bases from V and 0 bases from J, with 12 bases in between. CDR1 is MNHNS and CDR2 is SASEGT in the germline V gene. This CDR3 contains 14 residues.

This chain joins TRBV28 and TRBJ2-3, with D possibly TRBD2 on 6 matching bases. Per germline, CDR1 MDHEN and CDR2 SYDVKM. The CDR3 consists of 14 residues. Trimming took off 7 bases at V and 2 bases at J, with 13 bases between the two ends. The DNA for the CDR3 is TGTGCCAGCACCCGGGACTCAACCACAGATACGCAGTATTTT. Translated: CASTRDSTTDTQYF. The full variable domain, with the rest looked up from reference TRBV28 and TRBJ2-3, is DVKVTQSSRYLVKRTGEKVFLECVQDMDHENMFWYRQDPGLGLRLIYFSYDVKMKEKGDIPEGYSVSREKKERFSLILESASTNQTSMYLCASTRDSTTDTQYFGPGTRLTVL.

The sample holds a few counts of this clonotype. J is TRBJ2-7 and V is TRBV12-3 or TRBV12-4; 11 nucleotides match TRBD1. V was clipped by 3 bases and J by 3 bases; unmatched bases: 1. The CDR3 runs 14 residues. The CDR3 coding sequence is TGTGCCAGCAGTTTTGGGACAGGGGGCTACGAGCAGTACTTC. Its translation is CASSFGTGGYEQYF.

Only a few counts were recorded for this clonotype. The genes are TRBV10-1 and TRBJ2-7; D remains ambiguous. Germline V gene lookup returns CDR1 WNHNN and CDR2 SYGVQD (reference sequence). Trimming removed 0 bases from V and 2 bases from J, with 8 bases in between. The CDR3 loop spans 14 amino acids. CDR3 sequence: CASSESGRPYEQYF. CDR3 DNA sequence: TGCGCCAGCAGTGAGTCTGGCAGACCCTACGAGCAGTACTTC.

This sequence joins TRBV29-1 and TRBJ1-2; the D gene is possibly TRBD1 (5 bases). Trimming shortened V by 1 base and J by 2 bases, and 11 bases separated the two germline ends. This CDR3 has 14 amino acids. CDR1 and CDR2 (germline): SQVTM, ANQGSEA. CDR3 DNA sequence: TGCAGCGTTGAAGTTAGCAGGGTGAACTATGGCTACACCTTC. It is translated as CSVEVSRVNYGYTF. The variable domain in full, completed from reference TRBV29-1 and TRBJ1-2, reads SAVISQKPSRDICQRGTSLTIQCQVDSQVTMMFWYRQQPGQSLTLIATANQGSEATYESGFVIDKFPISRPNLTFSTLTVSNMSPEDSSIYLCSVEVSRVNYGYTFGSGTRLTVV.

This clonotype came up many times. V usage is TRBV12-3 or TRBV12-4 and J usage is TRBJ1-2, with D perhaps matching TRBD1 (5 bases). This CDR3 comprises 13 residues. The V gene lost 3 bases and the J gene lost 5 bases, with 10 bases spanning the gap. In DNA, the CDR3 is TGTGCCAGCAGTTTCGTCAGGGAGTATGGCTACACCTTC. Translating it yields CASSFVREYGYTF.

In DNA form, the CDR3 reads TGTGCCAGCTCACCACAAGGACAGGGGGGCAACAATGAGCAGTTCTTC. This gives the protein CASSPQGQGGNNEQFF. The chain recombines TRBV18 with TRBJ2-1, with 10 bases matching TRBD1. The germline V gene has CDR1 KGHSH and CDR2 LQKENI. The length of the CDR3 is 16 residues. With V trimmed by 1 base and J by 5 bases, 5 bases remained unmatched.

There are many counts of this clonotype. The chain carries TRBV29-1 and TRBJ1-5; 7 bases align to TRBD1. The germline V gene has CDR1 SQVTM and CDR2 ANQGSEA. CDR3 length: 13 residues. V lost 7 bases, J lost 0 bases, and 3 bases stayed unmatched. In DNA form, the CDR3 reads TGCAGCGCAGGGGGGGATAGCAATCAGCCCCAGCATTTT. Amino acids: CSAGGDSNQPQHF.

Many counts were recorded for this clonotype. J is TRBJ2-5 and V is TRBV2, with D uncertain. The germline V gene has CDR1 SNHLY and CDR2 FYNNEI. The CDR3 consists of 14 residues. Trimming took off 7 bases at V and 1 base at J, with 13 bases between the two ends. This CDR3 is CASTDGDFQETQYF. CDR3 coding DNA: TGTGCCAGCACCGATGGAGACTTCCAAGAGACCCAGTACTTC.

The chain's CDR3 is CASSPPGGGEQFF. CDR3 DNA: TGTGCCAGCTCACCACCCGGGGGCGGTGAGCAGTTCTTC. The J gene is TRBJ2-1, the V gene TRBV18, with D possibly called TRBD1 or TRBD2 (6 bases each). The CDR3 length is 13 residues. CDR1 and CDR2 from the germline V gene are KGHSH and LQKENI. Trimming shortened V by 0 bases and J by 9 bases, and 9 bases separated the two germline ends. Looking up the rest from reference TRBV18 and TRBJ2-1 gives the full variable domain: NAGVMQNPRHLVRRRGQEARLRCSPMKGHSHVYWYRQLPEEGLKFMVYLQKENIIDESGMPKERFSAEFPKEGPSILRIQQVVRGDSAAYFCASSPPGGGEQFFGPGTRLTVL.

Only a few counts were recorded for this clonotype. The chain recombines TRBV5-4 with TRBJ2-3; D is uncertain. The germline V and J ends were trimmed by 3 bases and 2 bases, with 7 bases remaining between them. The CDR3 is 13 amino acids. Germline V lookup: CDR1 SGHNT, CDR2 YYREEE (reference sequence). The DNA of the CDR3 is TGTGCCAGCAGCTATGACGCCACAGATACGCAGTATTTT. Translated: CASSYDATDTQYF.

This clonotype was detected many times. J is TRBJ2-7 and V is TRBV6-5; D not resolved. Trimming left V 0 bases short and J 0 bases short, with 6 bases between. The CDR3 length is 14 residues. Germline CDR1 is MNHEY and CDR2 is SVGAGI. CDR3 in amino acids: CASSYSPTSYEQYF. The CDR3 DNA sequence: TGTGCCAGCAGTTACTCGCCCACCTCCTACGAGCAGTACTTC.